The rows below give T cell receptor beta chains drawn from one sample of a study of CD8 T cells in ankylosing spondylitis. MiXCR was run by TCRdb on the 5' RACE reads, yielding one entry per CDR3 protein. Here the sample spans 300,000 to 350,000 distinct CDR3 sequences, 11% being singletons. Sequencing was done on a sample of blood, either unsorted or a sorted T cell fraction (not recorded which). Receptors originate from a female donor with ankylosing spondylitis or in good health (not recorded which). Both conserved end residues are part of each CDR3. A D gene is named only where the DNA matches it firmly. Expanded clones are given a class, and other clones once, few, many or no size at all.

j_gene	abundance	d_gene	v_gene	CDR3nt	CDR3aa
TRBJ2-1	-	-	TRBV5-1	TGCGCCAGCAGCTTGTATGAGCAGAGTGAGCAGTTCTTC	CASSLYEQSEQFF
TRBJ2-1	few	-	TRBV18	TGTGCCAGCGCCTCAAGACGGGACAACTACAATGAGCAGTTCTTC	CASASRRDNYNEQFF
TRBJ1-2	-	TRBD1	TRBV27	TGTGCCAGCAGGGGACAGGGGGCGATCCATGGCTACACCTTC	CASRGQGAIHGYTF
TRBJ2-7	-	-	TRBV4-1	TGCGCCAGCAGCCAAGATCAAACAGGAGGAGTGTACGAGCAGTACTTC	CASSQDQTGGVYEQYF
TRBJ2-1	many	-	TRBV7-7	TGTGCCAGTAGCATCGTCCTAGAGGGTGAGCAGTTCTTC	CASSIVLEGEQFF
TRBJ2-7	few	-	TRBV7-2	TGTGCCAGCAGCGGGTTTGGGTCCGCAGTGCGGTACGAGCAGTACTTC	CASSGFGSAVRYEQYF
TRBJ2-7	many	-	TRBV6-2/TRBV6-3	TGTGCCAGCAGCAAAAATAGCGGAAACTCCTACGAGCAGTACTTC	CASSKNSGNSYEQYF
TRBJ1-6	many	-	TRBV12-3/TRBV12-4	TGTGCCAGCAGTTTTGGTCCGTCACCCCTCCACTTT	CASSFGPSPLHF
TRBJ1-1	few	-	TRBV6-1	TGTGCCAGCAGTCAGGAACCCCTCTTGGGGGGGGTCCCTGAAGCTTTCTTT	CASSQEPLLGGVPEAFF
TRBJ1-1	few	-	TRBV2	TGTGCCAGCAGTACGCAAAGGGTTGTGGTATGGAACACTGAAGCTTTCTTT	CASSTQRVVVWNTEAFF
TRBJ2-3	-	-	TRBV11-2	TGTGCCAGCGGAGAGCAAGGAGGTACAGATACGCAGTATTTT	CASGEQGGTDTQYF
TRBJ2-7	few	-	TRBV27	TGTGCCAGCAGTTTTGAGGCAGGGGCCTACGAGCAGTACTTC	CASSFEAGAYEQYF
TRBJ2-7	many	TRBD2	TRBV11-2	TGTGCCAGCAGCTTAGACAAGGACGGGGGGTCTGGCGGAATCACCTACGAGCAGTACTTC	CASSLDKDGGSGGITYEQYF
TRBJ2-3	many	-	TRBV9	TGTGCCAGCAGCGTAGGCGGGGCCCGCACAGATACGCAGTATTTT	CASSVGGARTDTQYF
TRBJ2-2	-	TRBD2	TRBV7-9	TGTGCCAGCAGCGGGGGACTAGCGGATACAATGCGACGGGAGCTGTTTTTT	CASSGGLADTMRRELFF
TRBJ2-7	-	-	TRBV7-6	TGTGCCAGCAGCTTAGGGACACGCTCCTACGAGCAGTACTTC	CASSLGTRSYEQYF
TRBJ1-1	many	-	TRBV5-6	TGTGCCAGCAGCTTGTGGATAGGACGGGCTGAAGCTTTCTTT	CASSLWIGRAEAFF
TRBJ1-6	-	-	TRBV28	TGTGCCAGCAGTCCATCGATTGGGCCTAATTCACCCCTCCACTTT	CASSPSIGPNSPLHF
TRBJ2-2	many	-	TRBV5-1	TGCGCCAGCAGCTTACATCCGGCCAGGGTGCGGAACACCGGGGAGCTGTTTTTT	CASSLHPARVRNTGELFF
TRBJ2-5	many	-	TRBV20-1	TGCAGTGCTAGAGATGGATTACGAGCGGGAGAGACCCAGTACTTC	CSARDGLRAGETQYF
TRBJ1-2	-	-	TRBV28	TGTGCCAGCATGGAAGGGAACTATGGCTACACCTTC	CASMEGNYGYTF
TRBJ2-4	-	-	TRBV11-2	TGTGCCACAGCCCCTGAGGCGGGGCGCATTCAGTACTTC	CATAPEAGRIQYF
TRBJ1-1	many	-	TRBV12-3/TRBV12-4	TGTGCCAGCAGTCCCTTGGGACCGAACACTGAAGCTTTCTTT	CASSPLGPNTEAFF
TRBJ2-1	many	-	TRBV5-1	TGCGCCAGCAGCTACCGTGCGGGCCCCTACAATGAGCAGTTCTTC	CASSYRAGPYNEQFF
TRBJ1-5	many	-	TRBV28	TGTGCCAGCAGGATACCGACAGATAGCAATCAGCCCCAGCATTTT	CASRIPTDSNQPQHF
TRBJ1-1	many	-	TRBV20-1	TGCAGTGCGAGCCAGGGTTTGAGCACTGAAGCTTTCTTT	CSASQGLSTEAFF
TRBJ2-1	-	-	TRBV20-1	TGCAGTGCTAGAGCCATCTCCCGGGTGGTTGAGCAGTTCTTC	CSARAISRVVEQFF
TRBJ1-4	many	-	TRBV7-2	TGTGCCAGCAGCATGACAAGGACTCTTAATGAAAAACTGTTTTTT	CASSMTRTLNEKLFF
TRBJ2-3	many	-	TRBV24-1	TGTGCCACCAGTTTGTCGAGCGATACGCAGTATTTT	CATSLSSDTQYF
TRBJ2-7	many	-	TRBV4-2	TGTGCCAGCAGCCAAGGGGGAGTCCTCTCCTCCTACGAGCAGTACTTC	CASSQGGVLSSYEQYF
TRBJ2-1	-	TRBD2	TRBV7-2	TGTGCCAGCAGCCAACTAGCGGGGTCACCCTCCTACAATGAGCAGTTCTTC	CASSQLAGSPSYNEQFF
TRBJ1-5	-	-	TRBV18	TGTGCCAGCTCACCGGGTAGCACTCAGCCCCAGCATTTT	CASSPGSTQPQHF
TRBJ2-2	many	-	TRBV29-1	TGCAGCGTAGCATGGGGCACCGGGGAGCTGTTTTTT	CSVAWGTGELFF
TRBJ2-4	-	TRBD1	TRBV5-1	TGCGCCAGCAGCTTGAACGACAGGGTTATTCAGTACTTC	CASSLNDRVIQYF
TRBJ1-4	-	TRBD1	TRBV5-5	TGTGCCAGCACCAGACAGGGGTCTGGAGAAAAACTGTTTTTT	CASTRQGSGEKLFF
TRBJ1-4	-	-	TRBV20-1	TGCAGTGCTAGAGTTGGGGTTTGGGTGGGTGAAAAACTGTTTTTT	CSARVGVWVGEKLFF
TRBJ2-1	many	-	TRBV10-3	TGTGCCATCAGTGGTGAGGAGTCCTCCTACAATGAGCAGTTCTTC	CAISGEESSYNEQFF
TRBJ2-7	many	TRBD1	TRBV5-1	TGCGCCAGCAGGACAGGGGTCGAGCAGTACTTC	CASRTGVEQYF
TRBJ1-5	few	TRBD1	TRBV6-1	TGTGCCAGCAGTGAACGCCAGGGGGCTGGTGGGCAGCCCCAGCATTTT	CASSERQGAGGQPQHF
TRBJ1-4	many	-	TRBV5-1	TGCGCCAGCAGCCGAAATTCTGAAAAACTGTTTTTT	CASSRNSEKLFF
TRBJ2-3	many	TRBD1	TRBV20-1	TGCAGTGCTGAGCCCCGGACAGGGATGGGCACAGATACGCAGTATTTT	CSAEPRTGMGTDTQYF
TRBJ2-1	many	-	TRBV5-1	TGCGCCAGCAGCTTGGTGTTGGCGGAGGGTGCGGGGAATGAGCAGTTCTTC	CASSLVLAEGAGNEQFF
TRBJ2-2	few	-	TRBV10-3	TGTGCCATCAGTAACGGTGCCGGGGAGCTGTTTTTT	CAISNGAGELFF
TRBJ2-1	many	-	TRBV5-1	TGCGCCAGCAGCTTCAGTGCAAGGCTCGATGAGCAGTTCTTC	CASSFSARLDEQFF
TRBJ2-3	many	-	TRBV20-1	TGCAGTGCTAGGGCGGGGACCACAGATACGCAGTATTTT	CSARAGTTDTQYF
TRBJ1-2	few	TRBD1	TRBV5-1	TGCGCCAGCAGCCACGGACAGGGGGACTATGGCTACACCTTC	CASSHGQGDYGYTF
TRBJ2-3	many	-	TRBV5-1	TGCGCCAGCAGCTTGGGCAGGGGAGGCACAGATACGCAGTATTTT	CASSLGRGGTDTQYF
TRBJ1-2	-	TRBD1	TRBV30	TGTGCCGGGAGTGACAGGGGCGACTATGGCTACACCTTC	CAGSDRGDYGYTF
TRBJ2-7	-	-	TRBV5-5	TGTGCCAGCAGCTTGGAGTGGCAGATTTTCTACGAGCAGTACTTC	CASSLEWQIFYEQYF
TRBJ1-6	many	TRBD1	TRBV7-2	TGTGCCAGCAGCCCCAGGGGGGTGGTACCTAATTCACCCCTCCACTTT	CASSPRGVVPNSPLHF
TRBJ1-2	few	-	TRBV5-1	TGCGCCAGCAGCTTCGAAGCAGGAAACTATGGCTACACCTTC	CASSFEAGNYGYTF
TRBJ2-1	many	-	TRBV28	TGTGCCAGCAGTCCTCGGGGGGCCCGCAATGAGCAGTTCTTC	CASSPRGARNEQFF
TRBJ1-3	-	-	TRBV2	TGTGCCAGCAGTGAAGGCAGGGTTCCTGGAAACACCATATATTTT	CASSEGRVPGNTIYF